This T cell receptor beta chain was documented in a study of T-cell memory formation after mild COVID-19. The overall study: Each donor largely had its own TCR clusters.

Trimming removed 3 bases from V and 5 bases from J, with 9 bases in between. Germline lookup yields CDR1 SQVTM and CDR2 ANQGSEA. This CDR3 comprises 12 residues. From the 5' RACE reads, TCRdb called clonotypes with MiXCR, one entry per CDR3 protein. The repertoire holds around 200,000 distinct CDR3 sequences, with approximately 17% as singletons. Specimen: PBMCs or a T cell subset sorted from them (not recorded which). This TCR derives from a man between 18 and 35 years old who had mild COVID-19 (a few samples of this study predate the infection). Cell type and time point are not known. This chain joins TRBV29-1 and TRBJ2-3, with D tentatively TRBD1 (6 bases). CDR3 DNA sequence: TGCAGCGTTGAGGGGGCCGGAGATACGCAGTATTTT. This gives the protein CSVEGAGDTQYF.